This T cell receptor (beta chain) stems from a study of shared clonotypes between healthy human individuals. Study-wide points: Naive subsets generally exceeded memory subsets in estimated richness.

Sequencing was performed with immunoSEQ multiplex PCR; in TCRdb, only in-frame clones are kept and a portion is missing. This sample has 2 million to 2.5 million clones, with over 85% found just once. This clone was recorded a few times. Its antigen is unknown. Sequenced material: naive CD4+ T cells from PBMCs. The subset: CD45RA+ positively selected. The clonotype originates from a man aged 18 to 30 in good health. Some clones in this sample may be carry-over from other donors' samples.

CDR3 residues: CASSQVDRDGQPQHF. The CDR3 DNA reads TGCGCCAGCAGCCAGGTGGACAGGGACGGGCAGCCCCAGCATTTT. The chain combines TRBV4-1 with TRBJ1-5; 8 nucleotides line up with TRBD1. CDR1 and CDR2 from the germline V gene are MGHRA and YSYEKL. V lost 3 bases to trimming and J lost 7 bases; unmatched junction nucleotides: 8. The CDR3 has 15 residues.